This T cell receptor (beta chain) is drawn from a study of T cell repertoires in cytomegalovirus infection. Study summary: Epitope selection comprised recently identified HLA-C-restricted CMV epitopes and well-studied HLA-B-restricted CMV epitopes. Public TCR beta signatures indicated both CMV infection and matching HLA type.

Study-wide results and caveats: CMV-specific TCR beta clonotypes restricted by HLA-C were the ones dominating the ex vivo response.

Each CDR3 protein gets one entry after TCRdb re-called the reads with MiXCR. The sample has 640,000 or so distinct CDR3 sequences; roughly 33% are singletons. The CDR3 runs 15 residues. The ends were cut back, 2 bases at V and 8 bases at J, with 16 bases in the middle. Germline loops: CDR1 SGHTA, CDR2 FQGNSA. The table lists this clonotype with many counts. Its antigen is unidentified. The rearrangement uses TRBV7-2 and TRBJ1-3, with TRBD1 as a possible D gene (5 bases). Sequenced here: cultured PBMCs, sampled from culture after CMV antigen stimulation. The receptor comes from a human donor in good health (CMV status not recorded). Some clones in this sample may be carry-over from other donors' samples. The CDR3 here is CASSLHLNIRDTIYF. In DNA form, the CDR3 reads TGTGCCAGCAGCTTACATTTAAACATCAGGGACACCATATATTTT.